Following are 19 T cell receptor beta chains from one sample sequenced in a study of technical replicates of blood from several donors. Repertoires were generated with immunoSEQ multiplex PCR, while TCRdb's copy carries only in-frame clones and drops some. The sample has 10,000 to 15,000 clones, more than 85% seen once. What was sequenced was PBMCs. Receptors were obtained from a human donor in good health.

This chain connects TRBV6-4 to TRBJ1-5; weak D call: TRBD1 (5 bases). Germline V gene lookup returns CDR1 MRHNA and CDR2 SNTAGT. CDR3 length equals 14 residues. Trimming stripped 6 bases from V and 3 bases from J, with 12 bases between. Written as DNA, the CDR3 is TGTGCCAGCAGGAGAACAGGTCTCAATCAGCCCCAGCATTTT. Translation gives CASRRTGLNQPQHF.

The chain carries TRBV6-1 and TRBJ2-1; 10 nucleotides agree with TRBD2. Unmatched junction bases numbered 5, after V lost 2 bases and J lost 10 bases. This CDR3 is 14 amino acids long. In germline, CDR1 is MNHNS, CDR2 SASEGT. In nucleotides, the CDR3 is TGTGCCAGCAGTGAACTAGCGGGAGTCACCGAGCAGTTCTTC. Translated: CASSELAGVTEQFF.

The genes are TRBV7-9 and TRBJ2-7, with a tentative D call TRBD1 (5 bases). Germline V gene lookup returns CDR1 SEHNR and CDR2 FQNEAQ (reference sequence). Trimming stripped 4 bases from V and 3 bases from J, with 13 bases between. There are 14 residues in the CDR3. CDR3 DNA sequence: TGTGCCAGCAGCTCAAGGGAAACAGGCTACGAGCAGTACTTC. As protein: CASSSRETGYEQYF. The whole variable domain, filled in from reference TRBV7-9 and TRBJ2-7, reads DTGVSQNPRHKITKRGQNVTFRCDPISEHNRLYWYRQTLGQGPEFLTYFQNEAQLEKSRLLSDRFSAERPKGSFSTLEIQRTEQGDSAMYLCASSSRETGYEQYFGPGTRLTVT.

The chain recombines TRBV5-6 with TRBJ2-5; 7 bases line up with TRBD2. The CDR3 loop spans 14 amino acids. CDR1 is SGHDT and CDR2 is YYEEEE in the germline V gene. Trimming took 3 bases from V and 5 from J; bases not matched to a gene: 7. CDR3 in DNA: TGTGCCAGCAGCTCACCCGGGGGGATCGAGACCCAGTACTTC. This codes for CASSSPGGIETQYF.

J is TRBJ1-4 and V is TRBV19; 8 bases map to TRBD1. V was clipped by 7 bases and J by 2 bases; unmatched bases: 9. The CDR3 is made up of 16 amino acids. CDR1 and CDR2 from the germline V gene are LNHDA and SQIVND (reference sequence). The CDR3, as DNA: TGTGCCAGTACCCGACAGGGGAAAAGGACTAATGAAAAACTGTTTTTT. It translates to CASTRQGKRTNEKLFF.

The chain recombines TRBV9 with TRBJ1-4, with D uncertain. This CDR3 region has 15 residues. Germline-derived CDR1 and CDR2 are SGDLS and YYNGEE. V gave up 1 base and J gave up 1 base, with 8 bases separating them. The CDR3 region is CASSVSYVTNEKLFF. The DNA for the CDR3 is TGTGCCAGCAGCGTATCCTACGTAACTAATGAAAAACTGTTTTTT.

The V and J genes are TRBV5-1 and TRBJ2-3; D remains unclear. V was shortened by 2 bases and J by 2 bases, with 9 bases between the two germline ends. The CDR3 is made up of 14 amino acids. CDR1 SGHRS and CDR2 YFSETQ come from the germline V gene. CDR3 in DNA: TGCGCCAGCAGCTTTACTGCAACCACAGATACGCAGTATTTT. Residues: CASSFTATTDTQYF. Using reference TRBV5-1 and TRBJ2-3 for the parts outside the CDR3, the full variable domain is KAGVTQTPRYLIKTRGQQVTLSCSPISGHRSVSWYQQTPGQGLQFLFEYFSETQRNKGNFPGRFSGRQFSNSRSEMNVSTLELGDSALYLCASSFTATTDTQYFGPGTRLTVL.

V gene TRBV2 combines with J gene TRBJ2-1, with a weak D call TRBD2 (5 bases). CDR3 size: 16 residues. Trimming removed 6 bases from V and 3 bases from J, with 18 bases in between. Germline CDR1 is SNHLY and CDR2 is FYNNEI. This chain's CDR3 is CASSGGWEKHYNEQFF. CDR3 nucleotide sequence: TGTGCCAGCAGCGGAGGATGGGAAAAGCACTACAATGAGCAGTTCTTC.

The chain employs TRBV28 and TRBJ1-5; TRBD1 is a possible D gene (5 bases). The germline V gene encodes CDR1 MDHEN and CDR2 SYDVKM. The CDR3 extends over 15 amino acids. V was pared by 1 base and J by 6 bases, with 13 bases between. The CDR3 reads CASSLLGREAQPQHF. CDR3 DNA: TGTGCCAGCAGTTTATTGGGCAGGGAAGCTCAGCCCCAGCATTTT.

This clone was seen only once. This sequence joins TRBV7-6 and TRBJ2-2; D remains ambiguous. CDR3 size: 16 residues. CDR1 and CDR2 from the germline V gene are SGHVS and FNYEAQ. Trimming removed 1 base at V and 0 bases at J, with 9 bases between. The CDR3 loop is CASSLVAQSNTGELFF. The CDR3 bases are TGTGCCAGCAGCTTAGTGGCACAGTCGAACACCGGGGAGCTGTTTTTT.

This sequence joins TRBV28 and TRBJ2-1; no reliable D call. This CDR3 is built from 10 residues. The germline V gene encodes CDR1 MDHEN and CDR2 SYDVKM. Trimming left V 3 bases short and J 11 bases short, with 5 bases between. The CDR3 DNA reads as TGTGCCAGCAGTTTCCCTAAGCAGTTCTTC. Translated, it gives CASSFPKQFF.

V gene TRBV30 combines with J gene TRBJ2-3, with TRBD1 as a possible D gene (6 bases). Germline CDR1 reads GTSNPN; CDR2 reads SVGIG (reference sequence). The CDR3 is made up of 13 amino acids. V dropped 2 bases and J dropped 3 bases, with 9 bases sitting between them. This CDR3 is CAWSYRETDTQYF. CDR3 in DNA: TGTGCCTGGAGTTACAGGGAAACAGATACGCAGTATTTT.

The V gene is TRBV28, the J gene TRBJ2-6; D possibly corresponds to TRBD1 (5 bases). V was clipped by 5 bases and J by 4 bases, with 12 bases between them. The germline gives CDR1 MDHEN, CDR2 SYDVKM. The CDR3 is 15 amino acids. The CDR3: CASSPTGTGANVLTF. Written as DNA, the CDR3 is TGTGCCAGCAGTCCCACAGGAACAGGGGCCAACGTCCTGACTTTC. Filled out from reference TRBV28 and TRBJ2-6, the complete variable domain reads DVKVTQSSRYLVKRTGEKVFLECVQDMDHENMFWYRQDPGLGLRLIYFSYDVKMKEKGDIPEGYSVSREKKERFSLILESASTNQTSMYLCASSPTGTGANVLTFGAGSRLTVL.

This chain links TRBV2 with TRBJ2-5; maybe TRBD2 (5 bases). The CDR3 is 15 residues long. Germline V gives CDR1 SNHLY, CDR2 FYNNEI. V was pared by 0 bases and J by 1 base, with 9 bases between. DNA for the CDR3: TGTGCCAGCAGTGAAGCCGGGGTCATCCAAGAGACCCAGTACTTC. It yields the protein CASSEAGVIQETQYF.

This chain connects TRBV29-1 to TRBJ2-6; D unresolved. Germline V gene data show CDR1 as SQVTM and CDR2 as ANQGSEA. V lost 7 bases, J lost 0 bases, and 4 bases lay in between. The length of the CDR3 is 12 residues. The CDR3 DNA follows: TGCAGCGCCCACTCTGGGGCCAACGTCCTGACTTTC. Translating it yields CSAHSGANVLTF.

The chain links TRBV7-2 to TRBJ1-5; D is possibly TRBD1 (6 bases). Trimming pared 2 bases from V and 6 bases from J, leaving 14 bases between. In germline, CDR1 is SGHTA, CDR2 FQGNSA. The CDR3 sequence is 15 residues long. The CDR3 DNA follows: TGTGCCAGCAGCTTATCATCAGGGGAGGGTCAGCCCCAGCATTTT. This codes for CASSLSSGEGQPQHF.

This chain joins TRBV7-9 and TRBJ2-2; 8 bases fit TRBD2. Trimming at V came to 5 bases and at J to 5 bases, leaving 7 bases not matched to a gene. Germline-derived CDR1 and CDR2 are SEHNR and FQNEAQ (reference sequence). The CDR3 is 15 residues long. This CDR3 reads CASSPTSGDTGELFF. In DNA, the CDR3 is TGTGCCAGCAGCCCTACTAGCGGAGATACCGGGGAGCTGTTTTTT.

The chain recombines TRBV7-6 with TRBJ2-5; 8 positions match TRBD2. The germline V gene encodes CDR1 SGHVS and CDR2 FNYEAQ. The CDR3 is 14 amino acids. The trim removed 5 bases at V and 4 bases at J, leaving 6 bases unmatched. The CDR3: CASSRAGEGETQYF. CDR3 nucleotide sequence: TGTGCCAGCAGCCGAGCGGGAGAGGGAGAGACCCAGTACTTC.

The chain recombines TRBV4-2 with TRBJ2-5; D is perhaps TRBD1 (6 bases). V dropped 4 bases and J dropped 5 bases, with 17 bases sitting between them. This CDR3 comprises 15 residues. From germline, CDR1 is LGHNA and CDR2 YNFKEQ. CDR3 sequence reads: CASSRGIGGQETQYF. As DNA, the CDR3 is TGTGCCAGCAGCCGAGGCATAGGGGGTCAGGAGACCCAGTACTTC.